The source of this TCR beta chain is a study of response to subunit inactivated influenza vaccine. Study-level points and caveats: Only a handful of new T cells, the authors suggested, are recruited with each seasonal influenza vaccination.

TCRdb processed the RT-PCR reads anew with MiXCR; each CDR3 protein has one entry. The sample yields approximately 490,000 distinct CDR3 sequences, 6.5% to 8% seen once. This CDR3 spans 15 amino acids. Germline CDR1 reads SGHDN; CDR2 reads FVKESK. With V trimmed by 2 bases and J by 7 bases, 9 bases remained unmatched. As for this clonotype: Its antigen is unknown.

The input for sequencing was PBMCs from blood, taken around 25 months after vaccination. The receptor was isolated from a man aged 50-75 years who received an inactivated influenza vaccine. This sequence joins TRBV14 and TRBJ2-7; the match to TRBD2 covers 9 bases. The CDR3 bases are TGTGCCAGCAGCCAAACTGTCGGACTAGCGAGAGAGCAGTACTTC. It is translated as CASSQTVGLAREQYF.